This entry features one TCR beta chain sequence. Its antigen remains unidentified. Germline is not matched at one junction end, which may reflect a read error. These data come from a study of T cell clones after liver transplantation. Study findings and constraints: These preliminary findings come from unstandardized post-transplant sampling times.

The CDR3 has 15 residues. Looked up from germline, CDR1 is SGHDT and CDR2 is YYEEEE. TCRdb's copy holds only in-frame clones and misses some; the assay was immunoSEQ multiplex PCR. The sample lists 55,000 to 75,000 clones; less than 85% were seen once. The chain uses TRBV5-6 and TRBJ2-4; the match to TRBD1 covers 9 bases. The source was CD4+ T cells from blood, collected at the approximately 16-month timepoint. This TCR derives from a human patient who received a liver transplant. These T cells may partly come from the graft donor. CDR3 in amino acids: CASNLGQGGKNIQYF. The CDR3 DNA is TGTGCCAGCAACTTGGGACAGGGTGGAAAAAACATTCAGTACTTC.